This TCR beta chain was obtained from a study of blood T cell repertoires in COVID-19. Whole-study context: Sites in the United States, Italy and Spain provided acute and convalescent COVID-19 samples. PBMCs, B-cell-depleted T cells, or T cells provided the cDNA or gDNA that made up the material.

Data came from immunoSEQ multiplex PCR; TCRdb stores just in-frame clones and leaves some out. The sample carries fewer than 110,000 clones, 91% recorded once. The CDR3 is 15 residues long. Germline V gene sequence: CDR1 SGHVS, CDR2 FQNEAQ. Trimming took off 5 bases at V and 7 bases at J, with 20 bases between the two ends. Sequenced: peripheral blood. This sequence originates from a man aged 50 or older with acute or convalescent COVID-19. The V call is TRBV7-8, the J call TRBJ1-2, with D uncertain. CDR3 coding DNA: TGTGCCAGCAGCCCCTCGTGGATGGAACAGAGTGGCTACACCTTC. Its translation: CASSPSWMEQSGYTF.